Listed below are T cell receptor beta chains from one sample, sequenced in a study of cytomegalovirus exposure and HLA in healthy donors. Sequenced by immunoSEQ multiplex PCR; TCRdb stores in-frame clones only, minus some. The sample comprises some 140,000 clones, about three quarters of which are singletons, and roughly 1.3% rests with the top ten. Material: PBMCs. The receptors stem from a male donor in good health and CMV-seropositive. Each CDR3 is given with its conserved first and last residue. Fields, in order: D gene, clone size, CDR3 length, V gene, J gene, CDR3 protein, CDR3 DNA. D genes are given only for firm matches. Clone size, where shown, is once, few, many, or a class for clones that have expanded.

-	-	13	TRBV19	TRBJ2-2	CASRQTNTGELFF	TGTGCCAGTAGGCAGACGAACACCGGGGAGCTGTTTTTT
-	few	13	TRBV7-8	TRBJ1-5	CASSLARGQPQHF	TGTGCCAGCAGCTTAGCACGGGGTCAGCCCCAGCATTTT
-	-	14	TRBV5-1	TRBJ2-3	CASSVRESTDTQYF	TGCGCCAGCAGCGTGAGGGAGAGCACAGATACGCAGTATTTT
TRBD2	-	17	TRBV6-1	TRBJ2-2	CASSERSGGETTGELFF	TGTGCCAGCAGTGAACGGTCGGGGGGGGAAACCACCGGGGAGCTGTTTTTT
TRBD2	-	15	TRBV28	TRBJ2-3	CASVTSGRAPDTQYF	TGTGCCAGCGTAACTAGCGGGAGGGCCCCAGATACGCAGTATTTT
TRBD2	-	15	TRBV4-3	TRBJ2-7	CASSQGFSGSYEQYF	TGCGCCAGCAGCCAAGGTTTTAGCGGGAGCTACGAGCAGTACTTC
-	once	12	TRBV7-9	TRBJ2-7	CSSSTSSYEQYF	TGTTCCAGCAGCACAAGCTCCTACGAGCAGTACTTC
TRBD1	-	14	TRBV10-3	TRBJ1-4	CAIRPDRADEKLFF	TGTGCCATCAGACCGGACAGGGCAGATGAAAAACTGTTTTTT
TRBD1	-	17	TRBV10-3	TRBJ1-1	CAISEYQGTGMNTEAFF	TGTGCCATCAGTGAGTATCAAGGGACAGGGATGAACACTGAAGCTTTCTTT
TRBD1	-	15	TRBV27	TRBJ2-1	CASSLGQGAINEQFF	TGTGCCAGCAGTTTGGGACAGGGGGCCATAAATGAGCAGTTCTTC
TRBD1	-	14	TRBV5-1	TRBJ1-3	CASSFSDRGNTIYF	TGCGCCAGCAGCTTCTCAGACAGGGGGAACACCATATATTTT
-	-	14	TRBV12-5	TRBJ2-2	CASGKGGITGELFF	TGTGCTAGTGGTAAAGGCGGAATCACCGGGGAGCTGTTTTTT
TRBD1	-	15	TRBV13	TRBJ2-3	CASSPRTGDTDTQYF	TGTGCCAGCAGCCCTCGGACAGGAGACACAGATACGCAGTATTTT
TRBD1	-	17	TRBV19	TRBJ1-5	CASHYGGRGFSNQPQHF	TGTGCCAGCCACTATGGAGGCAGGGGGTTTAGCAATCAGCCCCAGCATTTT
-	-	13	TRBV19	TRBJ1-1	CAASEAGNTEAFF	TGTGCTGCATCGGAGGCCGGGAACACTGAAGCTTTCTTT
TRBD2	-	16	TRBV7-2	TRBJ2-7	CASSRGGLAGRYEQYF	TGTGCCAGCAGCCGGGGGGGGCTAGCGGGGAGATACGAGCAGTACTTC
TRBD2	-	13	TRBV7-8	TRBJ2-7	CATQGGSGYEQYF	TGTGCCACCCAAGGCGGGAGCGGGTACGAGCAGTACTTC
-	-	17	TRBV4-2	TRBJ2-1	CASSQDLTKLGSLGQFF	TGTGCCAGCAGCCAAGACCTGACGAAACTAGGGAGCTTAGGGCAGTTCTTC
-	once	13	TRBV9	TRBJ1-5	CASSGDRGQPQHF	TGTGCCAGCAGCGGCGACAGAGGACAGCCCCAGCATTTT
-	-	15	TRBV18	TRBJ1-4	CASSPRTETNEKLFF	TGTGCCAGCTCACCACGTACAGAAACTAATGAAAAACTGTTTTTT
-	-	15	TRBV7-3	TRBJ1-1	CASSLGQVMNTEAFF	TGTGCCAGCAGCTTGGGACAAGTGATGAACACTGAAGCTTTCTTT
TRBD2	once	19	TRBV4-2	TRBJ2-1	CASSLPGLAGVSSGNEQFF	TGTGCCAGCAGCCTACCGGGACTAGCGGGGGTAAGCTCGGGTAATGAGCAGTTCTTC
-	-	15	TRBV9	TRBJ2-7	CASSVGERSSYEQYF	TGTGCCAGCAGCGTAGGGGAGCGGAGCTCCTACGAGCAGTACTTC
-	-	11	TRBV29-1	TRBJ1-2	CSVEDGYGYTF	TGCAGCGTTGAAGACGGGTATGGCTACACCTTC
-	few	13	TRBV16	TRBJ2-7	CASSQQDSYEQYF	TGTGCCAGCAGCCAACAGGACTCCTACGAGCAGTACTTC
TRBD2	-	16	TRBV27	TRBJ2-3	CASTQEREGSADTQYF	TGTGCCAGCACCCAAGAGCGGGAGGGTTCAGCAGATACGCAGTATTTT
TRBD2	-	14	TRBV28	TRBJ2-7	CASSLGTSGKEQYF	TGTGCCAGCAGTTTGGGGACTAGCGGGAAAGAGCAGTACTTC
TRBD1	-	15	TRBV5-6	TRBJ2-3	CASSLGDRGGDTQYF	TGTGCCAGCAGCTTGGGAGACAGGGGGGGAGATACGCAGTATTTT
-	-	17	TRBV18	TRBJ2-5	CASSFRLRLDRQETQYF	TGTGCCAGCTCATTCCGCCTACGACTAGATCGCCAAGAGACCCAGTACTTC
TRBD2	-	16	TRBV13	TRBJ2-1	CASSISGRAAYNEQFF	TGTGCCAGCAGCATAAGCGGGAGGGCGGCCTACAATGAGCAGTTCTTC
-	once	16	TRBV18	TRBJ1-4	CASSSTVGATNEKLFF	TGTGCCAGCTCTTCCACCGTCGGGGCAACTAATGAAAAACTGTTTTTT
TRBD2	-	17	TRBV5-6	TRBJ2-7	CASSPSPIETSGYEQYF	TGTGCCAGCAGCCCATCTCCCATCGAGACTAGCGGCTACGAGCAGTACTTC
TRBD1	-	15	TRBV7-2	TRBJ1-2	CASSLEGQGRGGYTF	TGTGCCAGCAGCTTAGAAGGACAGGGTAGAGGTGGCTACACCTTC
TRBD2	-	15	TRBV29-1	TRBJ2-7	CSVLDPGLAGDEQYF	TGCAGCGTTCTTGATCCGGGACTAGCGGGAGACGAGCAGTACTTC
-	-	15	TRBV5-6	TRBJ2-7	CASSLFTGIAYEQYF	TGTGCCAGCAGCTTGTTTACAGGGATCGCCTACGAGCAGTACTTC
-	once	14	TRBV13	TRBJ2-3	CASSSYIDTDTQYF	TGCGCCAGCAGCTCCTATATAGACACAGATACGCAGTATTTT
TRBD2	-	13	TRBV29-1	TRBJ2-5	CSVELGGVETQYF	TGCAGCGTTGAATTGGGGGGGGTGGAGACCCAGTACTTC
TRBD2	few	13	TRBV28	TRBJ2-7	CASTGLADYEQYF	TGTGCCAGCACCGGACTAGCGGACTACGAGCAGTACTTC
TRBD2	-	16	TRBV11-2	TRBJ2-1	CASSSLAGRSYNEQFF	TGTGCCAGCAGCTCCCTAGCGGGCCGCTCCTACAATGAGCAGTTCTTC
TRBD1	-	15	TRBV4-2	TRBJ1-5	CASSQEGQGPQPQHF	TGTGCCAGCAGCCAAGAGGGACAGGGGCCCCAGCCCCAGCATTTT
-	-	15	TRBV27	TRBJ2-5	CASSLSWGVKETQYF	TGTGCCAGCAGTTTATCCTGGGGCGTTAAAGAGACCCAGTACTTC
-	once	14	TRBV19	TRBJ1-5	CASSSRGAEQPQHF	TGTGCCAGTAGTTCCAGGGGTGCGGAACAGCCCCAGCATTTT